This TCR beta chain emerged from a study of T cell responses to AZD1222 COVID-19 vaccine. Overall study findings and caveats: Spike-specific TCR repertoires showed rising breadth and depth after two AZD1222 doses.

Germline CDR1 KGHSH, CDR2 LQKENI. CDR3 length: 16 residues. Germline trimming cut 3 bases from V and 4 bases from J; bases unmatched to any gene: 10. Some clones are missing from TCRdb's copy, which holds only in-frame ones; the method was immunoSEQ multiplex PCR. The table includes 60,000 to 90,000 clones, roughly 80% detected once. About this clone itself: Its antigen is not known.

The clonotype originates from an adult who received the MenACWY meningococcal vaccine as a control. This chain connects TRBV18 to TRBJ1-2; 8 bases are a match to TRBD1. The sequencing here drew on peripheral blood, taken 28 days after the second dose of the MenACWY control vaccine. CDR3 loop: CASSPGQGALGYGYTF. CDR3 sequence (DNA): TGTGCCAGCTCACCGGGGCAGGGGGCGCTTGGCTATGGCTACACCTTC.